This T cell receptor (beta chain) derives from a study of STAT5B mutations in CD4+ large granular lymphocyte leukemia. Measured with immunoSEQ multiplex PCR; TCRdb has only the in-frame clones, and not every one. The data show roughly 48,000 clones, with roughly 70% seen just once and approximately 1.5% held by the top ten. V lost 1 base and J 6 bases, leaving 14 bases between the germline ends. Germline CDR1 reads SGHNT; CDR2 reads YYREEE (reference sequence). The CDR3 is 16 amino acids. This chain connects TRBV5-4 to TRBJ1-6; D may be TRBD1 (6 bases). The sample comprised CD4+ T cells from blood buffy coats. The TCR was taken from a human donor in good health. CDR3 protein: CASSLPPGRGNSPLHF. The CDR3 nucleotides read TGTGCCAGCAGCTTGCCCCCCGGCAGGGGTAATTCACCCCTCCACTTT.